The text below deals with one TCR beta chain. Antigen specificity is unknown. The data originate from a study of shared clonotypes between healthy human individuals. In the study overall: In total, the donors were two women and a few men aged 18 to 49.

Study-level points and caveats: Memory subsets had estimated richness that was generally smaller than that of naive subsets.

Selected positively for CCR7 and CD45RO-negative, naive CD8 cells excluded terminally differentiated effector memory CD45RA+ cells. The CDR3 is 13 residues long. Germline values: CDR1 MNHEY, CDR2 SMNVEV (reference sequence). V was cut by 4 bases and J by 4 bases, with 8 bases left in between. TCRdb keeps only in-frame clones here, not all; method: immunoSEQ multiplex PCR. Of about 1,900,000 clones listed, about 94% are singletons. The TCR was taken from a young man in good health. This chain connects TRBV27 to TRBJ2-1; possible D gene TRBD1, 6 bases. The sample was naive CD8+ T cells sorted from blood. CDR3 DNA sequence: TGTGCCAGCAGTTACGGACAGTACAATGAGCAGTTCTTC. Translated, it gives CASSYGQYNEQFF.